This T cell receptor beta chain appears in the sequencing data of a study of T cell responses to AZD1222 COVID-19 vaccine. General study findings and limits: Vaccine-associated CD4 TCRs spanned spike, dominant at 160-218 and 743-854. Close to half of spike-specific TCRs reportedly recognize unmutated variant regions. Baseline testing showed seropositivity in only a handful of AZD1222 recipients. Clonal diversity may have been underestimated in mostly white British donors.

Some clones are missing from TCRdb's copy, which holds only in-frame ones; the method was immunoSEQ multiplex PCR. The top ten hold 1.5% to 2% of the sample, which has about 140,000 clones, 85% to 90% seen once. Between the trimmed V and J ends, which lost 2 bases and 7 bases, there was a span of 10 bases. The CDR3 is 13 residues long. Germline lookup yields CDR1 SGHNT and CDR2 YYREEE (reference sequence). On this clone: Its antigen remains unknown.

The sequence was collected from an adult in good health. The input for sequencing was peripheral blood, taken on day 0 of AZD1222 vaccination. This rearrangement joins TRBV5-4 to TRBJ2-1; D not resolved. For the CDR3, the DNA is TGTGCCAGCAGCTTCAAGGTTTCTAATGAGCAGTTCTTC. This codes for CASSFKVSNEQFF.